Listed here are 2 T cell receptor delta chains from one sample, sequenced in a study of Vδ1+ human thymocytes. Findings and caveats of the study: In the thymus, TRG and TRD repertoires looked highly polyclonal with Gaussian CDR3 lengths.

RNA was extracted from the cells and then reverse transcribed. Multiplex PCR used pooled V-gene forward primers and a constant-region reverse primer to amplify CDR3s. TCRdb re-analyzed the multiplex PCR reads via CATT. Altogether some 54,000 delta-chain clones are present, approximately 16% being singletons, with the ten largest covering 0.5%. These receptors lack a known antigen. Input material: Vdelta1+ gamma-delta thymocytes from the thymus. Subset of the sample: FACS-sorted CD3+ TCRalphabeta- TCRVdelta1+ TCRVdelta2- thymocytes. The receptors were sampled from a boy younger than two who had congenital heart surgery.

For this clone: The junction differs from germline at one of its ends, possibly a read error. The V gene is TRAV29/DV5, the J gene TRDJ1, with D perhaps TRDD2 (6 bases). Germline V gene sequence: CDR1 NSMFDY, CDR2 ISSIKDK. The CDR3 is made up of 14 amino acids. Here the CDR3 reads CAAILLHYTDKPIF. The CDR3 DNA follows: TGTGCAGCAATCCTACTTCATTACACCGATAAACCCATCTTT. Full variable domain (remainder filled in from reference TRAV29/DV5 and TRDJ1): DQQVKQNSPSLSVQEGRISILNCDYTNSMFDYFLWYKKYPAEGPTFLISISSIKDKNEDGRFTVFLNKSAKHLSLHIVPSQPGDSAVYFCAAILLHYTDKPIFGKGTRVTVEP.

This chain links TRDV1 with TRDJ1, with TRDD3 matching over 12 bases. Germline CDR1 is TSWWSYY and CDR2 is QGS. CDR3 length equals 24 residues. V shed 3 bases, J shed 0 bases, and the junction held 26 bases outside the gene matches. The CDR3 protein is CALGDTRLGLAVYWGIPYTDKLIF. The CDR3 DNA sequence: TGTGCTCTTGGGGATACCCGCCTTGGGCTAGCAGTCTACTGGGGGATACCCTACACCGATAAACTCATCTTT.